Below, 30 T cell receptor beta chains from the same sample are listed, as sequenced in a study of blood T cell repertoires in COVID-19. The table came from immunoSEQ multiplex PCR; TCRdb's copy has only in-frame clones and leaves some out. The data show 60,000 to 75,000 clones, with around 87% seen just once and 5.5% to 8% held by the top ten. Sequenced material: peripheral blood. The receptors were sampled from a man aged 45-60 years with active COVID-19.

The chain combines TRBV7-8 with TRBJ2-7; 8 nucleotides align to TRBD1. CDR3 length equals 14 residues. Per the germline V gene, CDR1 is SGHVS and CDR2 is FQNEAQ. Trimming cost V 1 base and J 3 bases; bases outside gene matches: 2. The CDR3 DNA reads as TGTGCCAGCAGCTTAGGGACAGGGAACTACGAGCAGTACTTC. It is translated as CASSLGTGNYEQYF.

This clone was detected a few times. The rearrangement joins TRBV9 to TRBJ1-2, with no clear D. The CDR3 runs 16 residues. Germline V gene sequence: CDR1 SGDLS, CDR2 YYNGEE. Trimming stripped 2 bases from V and 6 bases from J, with 20 bases between. This chain's CDR3 is CASSVTLAGRVDGYTF. For the CDR3, the DNA is TGTGCCAGCAGCGTCACCTTGGCAGGCCGAGTGGATGGCTACACCTTC.

The chain employs TRBV30 and TRBJ1-4; 7 bases match TRBD1. This CDR3 comprises 14 residues. CDR1 is GTSNPN, CDR2 SVGIG, per germline (reference sequence). V trimming: 4 bases; J trimming: 6 bases; junction bases outside the gene matches: 8. CDR3 in amino acids: CAWTPGQHYEKLFF. Written as DNA, the CDR3 is TGTGCCTGGACCCCGGGACAGCACTATGAAAAACTGTTTTTT.

The rearrangement joins TRBV5-1 to TRBJ2-6; 8 bases are shared with TRBD1. The CDR3 is 18 amino acids. The V gene's germline CDR1 is SGHRS and CDR2 YFSETQ. Trimming removed 4 bases from V and 4 bases from J; junction bases left unmatched: 13. The CDR3 DNA is TGCGCCAGCAGCGAGCGTCCAGGGGGCGCTTACGGGGCCAACGTCCTGACTTTC. It specifies CASSERPGGAYGANVLTF.

V and J are TRBV4-3 and TRBJ2-1; 8 bases align to TRBD1. Losses at the gene ends were 1 base for V and 9 bases for J; bases not matched to a gene: 2. The CDR3 has 13 residues. Germline-derived CDR1 and CDR2 are LGHNA and YSLEER. The CDR3 nucleotides read TGCGCCAGCAGCCAAGGACAGGGGTTTGAGCAGTTCTTC. This sequence encodes CASSQGQGFEQFF.

This chain joins TRBV14 and TRBJ2-1; D not certain. The germline V and J ends were trimmed by 4 bases and 6 bases, with 16 bases remaining between them. The CDR3 is made up of 15 amino acids. Germline CDR1 SGHDN, CDR2 FVKESK. The CDR3 coding sequence is TGTGCCAGCAGCCCCTCCGTGAGTGGGCGCAATGAGCAGTTCTTC. Its protein is CASSPSVSGRNEQFF.

The CDR3 spells CASRAPDRGNGYTF. The CDR3 nucleotides are TGTGCCAGCAGGGCTCCAGACAGGGGTAATGGCTACACCTTC. The genes are TRBV5-4 and TRBJ1-2; 8 bases match TRBD1. The J segment lost 6 bases and the V segment lost 5 bases, leaving 9 bases of the junction unmatched. The CDR3 totals 14 residues. CDR1 is SGHNT, CDR2 YYREEE, per germline (reference sequence).

The V call is TRBV9, the J call TRBJ1-2, with D perhaps TRBD1 (6 bases). The CDR3 extends over 13 amino acids. Trimming pared 2 bases from V and 5 bases from J, leaving 10 bases between. Germline V CDR1 and CDR2: SGDLS, YYNGEE. CDR3 region: CASSVSTGYGYTF. The CDR3 DNA is TGTGCCAGCAGCGTTTCGACAGGATATGGCTACACCTTC.

The gene calls are TRBV6-2 or TRBV6-3 and TRBJ2-1; 7 nucleotides match TRBD2. The V gene's germline CDR1 is MNHEY and CDR2 SVGEGT. This CDR3 has 15 amino acids. Trimming removed 6 bases from V and 4 bases from J; junction bases left unmatched: 9. The CDR3 nucleotides are TGTGCCAGCAGCCCCTTCAACGGGGGGTACAATGAGCAGTTCTTC. This encodes CASSPFNGGYNEQFF.

V gene TRBV28 combines with J gene TRBJ1-2, with 7 positions matching TRBD1. The J segment lost 8 bases and the V segment lost 7 bases, leaving 10 bases of the junction unmatched. The germline CDR1 and CDR2 sequences are MDHEN and SYDVKM. This CDR3 is 13 amino acids long. The CDR3 is CASITDRVRGYTF. In DNA form, the CDR3 reads TGTGCCAGCATTACAGACAGGGTGAGGGGCTACACCTTC.

The chain employs TRBV28 and TRBJ2-3; 11 bases agree with TRBD2. The CDR3 totals 18 residues. The germline V gene encodes CDR1 MDHEN and CDR2 SYDVKM. The trim removed 6 bases at V and 2 bases at J, leaving 13 bases unmatched. The CDR3 DNA sequence: TGTGCCAGCAGCCCTGTGACACTAGCGGGAGTATACACAGATACGCAGTATTTT. Protein: CASSPVTLAGVYTDTQYF.

The V gene is TRBV28, the J gene TRBJ2-2; TRBD1 is a possible D gene (6 bases). Germline V gene lookup returns CDR1 MDHEN and CDR2 SYDVKM. The CDR3 covers 15 residues. Trimming left V 7 bases short and J 6 bases short, with 18 bases between. The CDR3 nucleotides are TGTGCCAGCACCACCCCCTACAGGGACGCCGGGGAGCTGTTTTTT. Protein product: CASTTPYRDAGELFF.

The rearrangement uses TRBV4-3 and TRBJ2-1; tentatively, D is TRBD1 (6 bases). Between the trimmed V and J ends, which lost 4 bases and 4 bases, there was a span of 8 bases. The CDR3 spans 13 residues. Looked up from germline, CDR1 is LGHNA and CDR2 is YSLEER. The DNA of the CDR3 is TGCGCCAGCAGCCGGGACAAATACAATGAGCAGTTCTTC. It translates to CASSRDKYNEQFF.

The chain uses TRBV5-6 and TRBJ2-4; TRBD1 might be the D (6 bases). The CDR3 is 15 residues long. V gave up 0 bases and J gave up 1 base, with 8 bases separating them. CDR1 and CDR2 (germline): SGHDT, YYEEEE. Here the CDR3 reads CASSLAQGAKNIQYF. Here the CDR3 DNA reads TGTGCCAGCAGCTTGGCCCAGGGGGCCAAAAACATTCAGTACTTC. Filled out from reference TRBV5-6 and TRBJ2-4, the complete variable domain reads DAGVTQSPTHLIKTRGQQVTLRCSPKSGHDTVSWYQQALGQGPQFIFQYYEEEERQRGNFPDRFSGHQFPNYSSELNVNALLLGDSALYLCASSLAQGAKNIQYFGAGTRLSVL.

The chain couples TRBV11-3 to TRBJ2-1, with TRBD2 matching 10 bases. This CDR3 is 14 amino acids long. The V gene end was trimmed by 4 bases and the J gene end by 6 bases; junction bases not matched to a gene: 3. Germline values: CDR1 SGHNT, CDR2 YENEEA. The CDR3 loop reads CASSSWTSGNEQFF. The CDR3 DNA reads TGTGCCAGCAGCTCATGGACTAGCGGCAATGAGCAGTTCTTC.

This clone was recorded a few times. The chain carries TRBV9 and TRBJ1-3; 8 bases match TRBD1. With V trimmed by 4 bases and J by 3 bases, 9 bases remained unmatched. Germline lookup yields CDR1 SGDLS and CDR2 YYNGEE. The CDR3 consists of 16 residues. This CDR3 reads CASSPRQGADGNTIYF. CDR3 nucleotides: TGTGCCAGCAGCCCCCGGCAGGGGGCGGATGGAAACACCATATATTTT.

The chain combines TRBV5-1 with TRBJ1-1, with 9 bases identical to TRBD1. Per germline, CDR1 SGHRS and CDR2 YFSETQ. The CDR3 spans 14 residues. The ends lost 8 bases at V and 6 bases at J; junction bases unmatched: 11. The CDR3 sequence: CASTGGLSPSEAFF. The CDR3 DNA is TGCGCCAGTACAGGGGGCCTTTCTCCTTCTGAAGCTTTCTTT.

This sequence joins TRBV19 and TRBJ1-4; TRBD1 agrees at 8 bases. Germline assignment: CDR1 LNHDA and CDR2 SQIVND (reference sequence). Trimming cost V 5 bases and J 8 bases; bases outside gene matches: 10. The CDR3 totals 15 residues. The CDR3 nucleotides read TGTGCCAGTAGTGTATACCGGGACAGGTTCGAAAAACTGTTTTTT. This gives the protein CASSVYRDRFEKLFF.

The chain couples TRBV6-5 to TRBJ2-3; TRBD2 aligns across 8 bases. The CDR3 sequence is 16 residues long. Germline trimming cut 2 bases from V and 6 bases from J; bases unmatched to any gene: 10. Germline CDR1 reads MNHEY; CDR2 reads SVGAGI. The CDR3 DNA sequence: TGTGCCAGCAGTTACGACTTGGCGGGGGGCGGGGATACGCAGTATTTT. Translated, it gives CASSYDLAGGGDTQYF.

The rearrangement joins TRBV3-1 (or the pseudogene TRBV3-2) to TRBJ2-7; 8 nucleotides line up with TRBD1. Germline loops: CDR1 LGHDT, CDR2 YNNKEL (reference sequence). The junction had 2 bases not matched to a gene; V was cut back by 2 bases and J by 5 bases. The CDR3 totals 13 residues. The CDR3 nucleotides read TGTGCCAGCAGCCAACGGACAGGGCACGAGCAGTACTTC. This encodes CASSQRTGHEQYF.

The sample holds a few counts of this clone. V gene TRBV28 combines with J gene TRBJ2-7, with D maybe TRBD2 (6 bases). The V gene lost 1 base and the J gene lost 2 bases, with 18 bases spanning the gap. The germline V gene has CDR1 MDHEN and CDR2 SYDVKM. This CDR3 has 17 amino acids. CDR3 sequence reads: CASSLSIAGSRAYEQYF. CDR3 DNA sequence: TGTGCCAGCAGTTTATCGATCGCGGGATCTCGGGCCTACGAGCAGTACTTC. The full variable domain, in which reference TRBV28 and TRBJ2-7 provide the parts outside the CDR3, is DVKVTQSSRYLVKRTGEKVFLECVQDMDHENMFWYRQDPGLGLRLIYFSYDVKMKEKGDIPEGYSVSREKKERFSLILESASTNQTSMYLCASSLSIAGSRAYEQYFGPGTRLTVT.

V is TRBV2 and J is TRBJ1-5; D possibly corresponds to TRBD1 (5 bases). CDR1 and CDR2 (germline): SNHLY, FYNNEI. Trimming pared 3 bases from V and 0 bases from J, leaving 6 bases between. The CDR3 runs to 14 residues. The DNA of the CDR3 is TGTGCCAGCAGTGACAGGGTTAGCAATCAGCCCCAGCATTTT. Its protein product is CASSDRVSNQPQHF.

This sequence joins TRBV7-2 and TRBJ2-1; TRBD2 agrees at 10 bases. CDR3 length: 14 amino acids. The V and J ends lost 1 base and 9 bases, in that order; junction bases with no gene match: 3. The V gene's germline CDR1 is SGHTA and CDR2 FQGNSA. The CDR3 region has the DNA TGTGCCAGCAGCTTAGGACCTAGCGGGGGTGAGCAGTTCTTC. The encoded protein is CASSLGPSGGEQFF.

The gene calls are TRBV21-1 and TRBJ1-4; the table's D gene call, TRBD1, was not cross checked with the DNA. TRBV21-1 is flagged as a pseudogene. The CDR3 is made up of 14 amino acids. Here the CDR3 DNA reads TGTGCCAGCAGCAGCCAGGGAAGTACTGAAAAACTGTTTTTT. Its translation is CASSSQGSTEKLFF.

The chain is built from TRBV11-2 and TRBJ2-7; the D gene is possibly TRBD1 (6 bases). The V gene lost 2 bases and the J gene lost 1 base, with 9 bases spanning the gap. This CDR3 spans 14 amino acids. Germline V CDR1 and CDR2: SGHAT, FQNNGV. This chain's CDR3 is CASSLTQGSYEQYF. The CDR3 nucleotides read TGTGCCAGCAGCTTAACCCAGGGGTCCTACGAGCAGTACTTC.

In DNA form, the CDR3 reads TGTGCCAGCAGTTACTCGAGTAGTCTGAACACTGAAGCTTTCTTT. Protein product: CASSYSSSLNTEAFF. The rearrangement uses TRBV6-5 and TRBJ1-1; no reliable D call. V was clipped by 0 bases and J by 0 bases, with 8 bases between them. This CDR3 comprises 15 residues. Germline V lookup: CDR1 MNHEY, CDR2 SVGAGI.

J is TRBJ1-2 and V is TRBV28; D is perhaps TRBD1 (5 bases). The CDR3 consists of 13 residues. V was cut by 5 bases and J by 4 bases, with 11 bases left in between. CDR1 is MDHEN, CDR2 SYDVKM, per germline. As DNA, the CDR3 is TGTGCCAGCAGTCCCACACAGGTCTATGGCTACACCTTC. Its protein is CASSPTQVYGYTF.

The gene calls are TRBV5-1 and TRBJ1-2, with 7 bases aligning to TRBD1. CDR3 length: 14 residues. After removal of 0 bases from V and 4 bases from J, the junction contained 3 bases not matched to a gene. CDR1 SGHRS and CDR2 YFSETQ come from the germline V gene. The CDR3 loop is CASSLGQGSYGYTF. As DNA, the CDR3 is TGCGCCAGCAGCTTGGGACAGGGAAGCTATGGCTACACCTTC.

The rearrangement links TRBV3-1 (or the pseudogene TRBV3-2) to TRBJ2-5; D gene ambiguous. V lost 1 base and J 4 bases, leaving 13 bases between the germline ends. Germline V lookup: CDR1 LGHDT, CDR2 YNNKEL (reference sequence). The CDR3 runs 15 residues. CDR3 bases: TGTGCCAGCAGCCAAGTTGGCCGGGTAGGAGAGACCCAGTACTTC. Encoded protein: CASSQVGRVGETQYF.

The genes are TRBV20-1 and TRBJ2-3, with D unresolved. Germline-derived CDR1 and CDR2 are DFQATT and SNEGSKA (reference sequence). V lost 7 bases to trimming and J lost 5 bases, with 4 bases between them. The CDR3 is 9 amino acids. The CDR3 is CSGGDTQYF. The DNA for the CDR3 is TGCAGTGGAGGAGATACGCAGTATTTT.